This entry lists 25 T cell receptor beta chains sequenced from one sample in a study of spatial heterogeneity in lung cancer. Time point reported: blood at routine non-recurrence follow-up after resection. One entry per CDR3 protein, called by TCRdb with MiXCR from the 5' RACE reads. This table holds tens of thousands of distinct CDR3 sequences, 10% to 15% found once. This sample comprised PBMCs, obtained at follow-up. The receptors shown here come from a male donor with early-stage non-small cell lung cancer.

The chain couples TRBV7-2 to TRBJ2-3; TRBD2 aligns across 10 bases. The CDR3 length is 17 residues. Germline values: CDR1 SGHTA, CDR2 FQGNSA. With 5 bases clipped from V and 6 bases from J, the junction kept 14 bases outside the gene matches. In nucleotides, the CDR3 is TGTGCCAGCAGCCGGGCCCCCAGCGGGAGGGCCGGGGATACGCAGTATTTT. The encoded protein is CASSRAPSGRAGDTQYF.

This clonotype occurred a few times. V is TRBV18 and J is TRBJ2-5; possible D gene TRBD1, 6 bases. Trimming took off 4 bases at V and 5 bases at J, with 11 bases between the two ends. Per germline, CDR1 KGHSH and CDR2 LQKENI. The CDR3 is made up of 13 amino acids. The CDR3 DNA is TGTGCCAGCTCACTCACAGGGTTGGAGACCCAGTACTTC. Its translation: CASSLTGLETQYF.

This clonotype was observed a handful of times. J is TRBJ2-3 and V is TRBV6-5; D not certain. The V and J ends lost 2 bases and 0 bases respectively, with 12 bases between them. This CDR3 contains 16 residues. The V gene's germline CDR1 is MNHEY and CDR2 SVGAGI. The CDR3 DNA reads TGTGCCAGCAGTTACCAGGCGGCGGTTAGCACAGATACGCAGTATTTT. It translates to CASSYQAAVSTDTQYF.

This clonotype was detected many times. The CDR3 loop is CASSSQGGLRLGNTIYF. CDR3 DNA: TGTGCCAGCAGCTCACAGGGCGGACTGAGATTGGGAAACACCATATATTTT. The chain recombines TRBV7-2 with TRBJ1-3; tentatively, D is TRBD1 (6 bases). V was cut by 4 bases and J by 4 bases, with 20 bases left in between. The CDR3 has 17 residues. Germline V gene sequence: CDR1 SGHTA, CDR2 FQGNSA.

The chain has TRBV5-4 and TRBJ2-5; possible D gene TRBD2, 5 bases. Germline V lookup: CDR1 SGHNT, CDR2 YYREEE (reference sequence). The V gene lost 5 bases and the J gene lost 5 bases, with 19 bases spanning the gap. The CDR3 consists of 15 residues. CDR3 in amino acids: CASSYPLGDSETQYF. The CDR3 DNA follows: TGTGCCAGCAGTTACCCACTCGGGGATTCGGAGACCCAGTACTTC.

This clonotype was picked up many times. The CDR3 bases are TGTGCCAGCAAAGGCGCAGGGGTTACCAATCAGCCCCAGCATTTT. It translates to CASKGAGVTNQPQHF. V gene TRBV6-1 combines with J gene TRBJ1-5, with D possibly being TRBD1 (6 bases). Looked up from germline, CDR1 is MNHNS and CDR2 is SASEGT. This CDR3 has 15 residues. V lost 7 bases, J lost 3 bases, and 16 bases lay in between.

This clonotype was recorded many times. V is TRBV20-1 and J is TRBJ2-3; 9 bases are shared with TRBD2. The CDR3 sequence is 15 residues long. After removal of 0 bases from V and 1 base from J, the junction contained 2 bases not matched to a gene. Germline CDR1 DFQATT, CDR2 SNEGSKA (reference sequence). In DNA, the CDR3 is TGCAGTGCTAGAGATAGGACTAGCGGCACAGATACGCAGTATTTT. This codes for CSARDRTSGTDTQYF.

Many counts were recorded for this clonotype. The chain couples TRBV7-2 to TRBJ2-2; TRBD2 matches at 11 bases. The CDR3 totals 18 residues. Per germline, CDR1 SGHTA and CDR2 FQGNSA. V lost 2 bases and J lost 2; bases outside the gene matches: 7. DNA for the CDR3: TGTGCCAGCAGCTTAAAGGCTAGCGGGAGGCCCAACACCGGGGAGCTGTTTTTT. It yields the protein CASSLKASGRPNTGELFF.

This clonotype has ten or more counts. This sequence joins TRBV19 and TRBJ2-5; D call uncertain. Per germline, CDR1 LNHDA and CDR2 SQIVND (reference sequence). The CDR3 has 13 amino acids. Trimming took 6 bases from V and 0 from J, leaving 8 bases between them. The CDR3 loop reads CASSQLYQETQYF. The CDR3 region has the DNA TGTGCCAGTAGCCAATTATACCAAGAGACCCAGTACTTC. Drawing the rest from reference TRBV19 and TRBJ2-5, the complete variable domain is DGGITQSPKYLFRKEGQNVTLSCEQNLNHDAMYWYRQDPGQGLRLIYYSQIVNDFQKGDIAEGYSVSREKKESFPLTVTSAQKNPTAFYLCASSQLYQETQYFGPGTRLLVL.

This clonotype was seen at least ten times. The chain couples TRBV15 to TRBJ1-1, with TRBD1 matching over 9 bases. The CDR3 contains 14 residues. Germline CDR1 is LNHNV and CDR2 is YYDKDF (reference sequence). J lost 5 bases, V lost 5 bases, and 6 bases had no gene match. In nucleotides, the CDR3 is TGTGCCACCAGCTTACAGGGGGCCCAGACTGAAGCTTTCTTT. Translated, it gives CATSLQGAQTEAFF. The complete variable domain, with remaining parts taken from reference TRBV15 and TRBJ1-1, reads DAMVIQNPRYQVTQFGKPVTLSCSQTLNHNVMYWYQQKSSQAPKLLFHYYDKDFNNEADTPDNFQSRRPNTSFCFLDIRSPGLGDTAMYLCATSLQGAQTEAFFGQGTRLTVV.

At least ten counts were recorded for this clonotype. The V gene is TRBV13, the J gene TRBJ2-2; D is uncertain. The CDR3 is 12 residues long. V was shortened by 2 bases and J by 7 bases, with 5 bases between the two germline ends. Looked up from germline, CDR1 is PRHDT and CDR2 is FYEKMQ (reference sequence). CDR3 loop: CASSLFGGELFF. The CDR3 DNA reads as TGTGCCAGCAGCTTATTTGGCGGGGAGCTGTTTTTT.

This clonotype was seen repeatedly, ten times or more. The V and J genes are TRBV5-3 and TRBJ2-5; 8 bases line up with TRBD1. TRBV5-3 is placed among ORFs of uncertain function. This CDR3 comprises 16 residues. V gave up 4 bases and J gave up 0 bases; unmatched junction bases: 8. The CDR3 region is CARSKGQDLYQETQYF. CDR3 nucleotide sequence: TGTGCCAGAAGCAAGGGACAGGACCTCTACCAAGAGACCCAGTACTTC.

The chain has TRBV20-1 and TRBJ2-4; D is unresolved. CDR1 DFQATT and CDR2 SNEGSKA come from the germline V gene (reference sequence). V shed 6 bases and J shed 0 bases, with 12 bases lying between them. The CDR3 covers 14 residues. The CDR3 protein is CSAARDLAKNIQYF. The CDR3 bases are TGCAGTGCAGCAAGAGACCTAGCCAAAAACATTCAGTACTTC.

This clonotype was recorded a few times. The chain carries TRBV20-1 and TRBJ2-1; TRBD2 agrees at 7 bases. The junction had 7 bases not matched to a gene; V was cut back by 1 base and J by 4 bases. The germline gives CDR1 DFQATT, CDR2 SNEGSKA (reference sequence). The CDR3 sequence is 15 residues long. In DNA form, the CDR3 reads TGCAGTGCTAGAGTTGGGGCGGGAGCATACAATGAGCAGTTCTTC. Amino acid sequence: CSARVGAGAYNEQFF.

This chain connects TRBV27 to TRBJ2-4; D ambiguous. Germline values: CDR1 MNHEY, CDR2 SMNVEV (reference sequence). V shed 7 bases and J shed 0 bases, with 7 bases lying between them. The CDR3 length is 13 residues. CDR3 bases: TGTGCCAGCACCAGCGTAGCCAAAAACATTCAGTACTTC. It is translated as CASTSVAKNIQYF.

DNA for the CDR3: TGTGCCAGCAGCTTGTTCACAGGGCATCAAGAGACCCAGTACTTC. This codes for CASSLFTGHQETQYF. This chain connects TRBV11-3 to TRBJ2-5, with D perhaps TRBD1 (6 bases). The ends were cut back, 3 bases at V and 2 bases at J, with 13 bases in the middle. There are 15 residues in the CDR3. The germline V gene has CDR1 SGHNT and CDR2 YENEEA.

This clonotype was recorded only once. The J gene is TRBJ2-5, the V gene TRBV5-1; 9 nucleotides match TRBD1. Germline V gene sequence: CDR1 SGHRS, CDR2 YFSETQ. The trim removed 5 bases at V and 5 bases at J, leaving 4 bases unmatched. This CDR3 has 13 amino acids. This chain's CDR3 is CASRRDRDETQYF. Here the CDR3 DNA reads TGCGCCAGCAGGAGGGACAGGGATGAGACCCAGTACTTC. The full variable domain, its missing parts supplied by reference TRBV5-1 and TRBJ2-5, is KAGVTQTPRYLIKTRGQQVTLSCSPISGHRSVSWYQQTPGQGLQFLFEYFSETQRNKGNFPGRFSGRQFSNSRSEMNVSTLELGDSALYLCASRRDRDETQYFGPGTRLLVL.

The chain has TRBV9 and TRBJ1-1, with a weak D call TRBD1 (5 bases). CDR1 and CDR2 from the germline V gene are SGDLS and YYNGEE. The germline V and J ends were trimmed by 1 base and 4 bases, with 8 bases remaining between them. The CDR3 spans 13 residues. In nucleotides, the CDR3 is TGTGCCAGCAGCGTATCGGGGGGCACTGAAGCTTTCTTT. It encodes CASSVSGGTEAFF.

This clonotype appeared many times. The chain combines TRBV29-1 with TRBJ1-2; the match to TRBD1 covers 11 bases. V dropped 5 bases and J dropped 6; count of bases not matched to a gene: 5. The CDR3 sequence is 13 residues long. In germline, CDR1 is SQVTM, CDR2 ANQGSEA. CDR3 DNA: TGCAGCGTTCAAGGACAGGGGGCTGATGGCTACACCTTC. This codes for CSVQGQGADGYTF.

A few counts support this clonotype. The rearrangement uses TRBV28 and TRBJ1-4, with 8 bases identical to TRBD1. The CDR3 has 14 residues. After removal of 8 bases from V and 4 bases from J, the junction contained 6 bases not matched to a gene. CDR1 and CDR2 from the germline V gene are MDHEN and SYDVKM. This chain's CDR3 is CASWPDRDNEKLFF. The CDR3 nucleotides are TGTGCCAGCTGGCCGGACAGGGATAATGAAAAACTGTTTTTT.

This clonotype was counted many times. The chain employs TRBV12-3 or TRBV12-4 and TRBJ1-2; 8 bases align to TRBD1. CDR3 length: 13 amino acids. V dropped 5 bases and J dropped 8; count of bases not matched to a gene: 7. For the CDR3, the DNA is TGTGCCAGCAGTGGACAGGGCCTCCTCGGCTACACCTTC. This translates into CASSGQGLLGYTF.

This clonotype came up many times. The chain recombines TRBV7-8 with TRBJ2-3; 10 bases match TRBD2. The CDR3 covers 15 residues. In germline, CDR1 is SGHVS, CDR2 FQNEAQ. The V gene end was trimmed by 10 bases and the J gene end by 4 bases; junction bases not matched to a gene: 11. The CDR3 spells CATGPSGRTADTQYF. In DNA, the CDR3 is TGTGCCACGGGGCCTAGCGGGAGAACCGCAGATACGCAGTATTTT.

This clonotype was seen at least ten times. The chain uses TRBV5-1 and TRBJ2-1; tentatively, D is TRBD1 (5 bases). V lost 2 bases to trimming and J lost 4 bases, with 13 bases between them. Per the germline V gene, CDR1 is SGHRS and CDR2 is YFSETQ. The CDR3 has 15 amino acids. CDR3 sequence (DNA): TGCGCCAGCAGCTTAGATCAGGGTACTTACAATGAGCAGTTCTTC. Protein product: CASSLDQGTYNEQFF. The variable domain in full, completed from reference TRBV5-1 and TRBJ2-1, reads KAGVTQTPRYLIKTRGQQVTLSCSPISGHRSVSWYQQTPGQGLQFLFEYFSETQRNKGNFPGRFSGRQFSNSRSEMNVSTLELGDSALYLCASSLDQGTYNEQFFGPGTRLTVL.

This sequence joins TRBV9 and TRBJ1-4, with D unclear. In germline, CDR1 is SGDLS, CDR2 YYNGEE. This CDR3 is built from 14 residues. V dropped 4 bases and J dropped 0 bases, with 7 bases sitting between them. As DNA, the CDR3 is TGTGCCAGCAGCACCGGGGCAACTAATGAAAAACTGTTTTTT. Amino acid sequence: CASSTGATNEKLFF.

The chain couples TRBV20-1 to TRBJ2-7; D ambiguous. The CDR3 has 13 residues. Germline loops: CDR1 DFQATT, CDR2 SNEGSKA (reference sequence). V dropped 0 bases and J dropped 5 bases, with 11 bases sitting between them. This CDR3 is CSARDPRIDEQYF. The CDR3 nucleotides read TGCAGTGCTAGAGACCCGCGGATCGACGAGCAGTACTTC.